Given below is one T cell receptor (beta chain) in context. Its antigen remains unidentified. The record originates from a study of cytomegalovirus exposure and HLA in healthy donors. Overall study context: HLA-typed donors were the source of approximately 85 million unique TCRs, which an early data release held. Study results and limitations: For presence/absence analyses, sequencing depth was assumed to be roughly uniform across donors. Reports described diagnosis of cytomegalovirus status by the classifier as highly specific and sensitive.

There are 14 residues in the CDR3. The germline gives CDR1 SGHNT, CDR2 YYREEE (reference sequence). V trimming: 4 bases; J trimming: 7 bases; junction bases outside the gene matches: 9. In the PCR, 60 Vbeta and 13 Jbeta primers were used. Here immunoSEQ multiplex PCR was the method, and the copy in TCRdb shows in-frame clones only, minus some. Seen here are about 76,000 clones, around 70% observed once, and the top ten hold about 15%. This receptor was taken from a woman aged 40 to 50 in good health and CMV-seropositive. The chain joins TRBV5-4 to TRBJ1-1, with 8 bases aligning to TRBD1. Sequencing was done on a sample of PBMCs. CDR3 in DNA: TGTGCCAGCAGCGCCCAAGGACAGGGCATTGAAGCTTTCTTT. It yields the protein CASSAQGQGIEAFF.